These 23 T cell receptor beta chains were all obtained from the same sample, sequenced in a study of graft-versus-host responses after intestinal transplantation. Sequencing was performed with immunoSEQ multiplex PCR; in TCRdb, only in-frame clones are kept and a portion is missing. The sample has 90,000 to 150,000 clones; about 93% are singletons. Antigens for these TCRs are unknown. Source: unstimulated CD4+ T cells sorted from spleen or lymph node cells, taken before intestinal transplant. These receptors originate from a human donor who received an intestinal transplant.

The J gene is TRBJ2-5, the V gene TRBV5-1; D may be TRBD2 (5 bases). Germline-derived CDR1 and CDR2 are SGHRS and YFSETQ. The CDR3 spans 13 residues. Between the trimmed V and J ends, which lost 0 bases and 7 bases, there was a span of 10 bases. The CDR3 sequence is CASSLGIEGTQYF. Written as DNA, the CDR3 is TGCGCCAGCAGCTTGGGCATAGAGGGGACCCAGTACTTC.

The sample holds a few counts of this clone. The gene calls are TRBV6-5 and TRBJ1-4; no firm D call. The CDR3 has 11 residues. Germline CDR1 reads MNHEY; CDR2 reads SVGAGI. Trimming left V 6 bases short and J 8 bases short, with 7 bases between. The CDR3 nucleotides read TGTGCCAGCAGGCGAGCGGAAAAACTGTTTTTT. Protein: CASRRAEKLFF.

The chain joins TRBV5-4 to TRBJ1-2, with D unresolved. The ends were cut back, 7 bases at V and 4 bases at J, with 14 bases in the middle. Germline V CDR1 and CDR2: SGHNT, YYREEE (reference sequence). The CDR3 spans 13 residues. The CDR3 bases are TGTGCCAGCGGCACACATTACTTCTATGGCTACACCTTC. Translating gives CASGTHYFYGYTF.

V gene TRBV7-8 combines with J gene TRBJ2-2, with 11 bases matching TRBD2. The CDR3 is 16 amino acids. Germline CDR1 SGHVS, CDR2 FQNEAQ. The trim removed 5 bases at V and 4 bases at J, leaving 6 bases unmatched. The CDR3 here is CASSPLGLAGTGELFF. CDR3 DNA sequence: TGTGCCAGCAGCCCACTCGGACTAGCGGGCACCGGGGAGCTGTTTTTT.

This sequence joins TRBV9 and TRBJ1-2, with a weak D call TRBD1 (5 bases). V was shortened by 1 base and J by 5 bases, with 12 bases between the two germline ends. Germline assignment: CDR1 SGDLS and CDR2 YYNGEE. The CDR3 runs 14 residues. Here the CDR3 reads CASSVRPGPYGYTF. The CDR3 DNA reads as TGTGCCAGCAGCGTACGACCGGGGCCTTATGGCTACACCTTC.

This sequence joins TRBV5-4 and TRBJ1-3, with D uncertain. CDR3 length equals 13 residues. Germline V gene lookup returns CDR1 SGHNT and CDR2 YYREEE (reference sequence). V gave up 0 bases and J gave up 8 bases, with 9 bases separating them. The CDR3 sequence: CASSLGLQDTIYF. CDR3 nucleotides: TGTGCCAGCAGCTTGGGGCTGCAGGACACCATATATTTT.

The chain uses TRBV18 and TRBJ2-7; possibly TRBD1 for D (6 bases). The CDR3 extends over 18 amino acids. The V end lost 6 bases, the J end lost 3 bases, and 27 bases lay between the germline ends. CDR1 is KGHSH and CDR2 is LQKENI in the germline V gene. CDR3 bases: TGTGCCAGCTCCGAACAGGGCTGGGCTTCTAGTCCCCTCTACGAGCAGTACTTC. It translates to CASSEQGWASSPLYEQYF.

The rearrangement joins TRBV9 to TRBJ2-7; no firm D call. V gave up 0 bases and J gave up 6 bases, with 13 bases separating them. CDR1 is SGDLS and CDR2 is YYNGEE in the germline V gene. The CDR3 extends over 14 amino acids. CDR3 DNA: TGTGCCAGCAGCGTAGGGGATTTCCGGCGCGAGCAGTACTTC. The encoded protein is CASSVGDFRREQYF.

The chain has TRBV6-5 and TRBJ1-1, with D perhaps matching TRBD1 (5 bases). CDR1 is MNHEY and CDR2 is SVGAGI in the germline V gene. This CDR3 contains 15 residues. V shed 6 bases and J shed 5 bases, with 19 bases lying between them. The CDR3 DNA reads as TGTGCCAGCAGGCCCGAGTGGGGGATCGGGACTGAAGCTTTCTTT. It codes for CASRPEWGIGTEAFF.

This clone showed up just once. This chain joins TRBV7-2 and TRBJ2-7; D is possibly TRBD2 (7 bases). V was cut by 5 bases and J by 0 bases, with 17 bases left in between. The length of the CDR3 is 16 residues. Germline-derived CDR1 and CDR2 are SGHTA and FQGNSA. CDR3 sequence (DNA): TGTGCCAGCAGCCCACAGGGACTATGGGACTCCTACGAGCAGTACTTC. It encodes CASSPQGLWDSYEQYF.

On this clone: Likely a read error: the CDR3 ends without its conserved phenylalanine or tryptophan. Because the CDR3's place on the DNA is in doubt, the DNA is left out and the CDR3 is given as listed by TCRdb. The V gene is TRBV6-1, the J gene TRBJ2-7; the table's D call, TRBD2, was not checked against the DNA. Germline loops: CDR1 MNHNS, CDR2 SASEGT. The length of the CDR3 is 8 amino acids, counting both ends. CDR3 sequence reads: CASRPGRD.

This chain joins TRBV5-1 and TRBJ1-5, with D maybe TRBD1 (6 bases). Germline CDR1 and CDR2: SGHRS and YFSETQ. Trimming pared 4 bases from V and 1 base from J, leaving 18 bases between. The CDR3 runs 17 residues. CDR3 amino acids: CASSPTGHRISNQPQHF. In DNA form, the CDR3 reads TGCGCCAGCAGCCCCACGGGACATAGAATAAGCAATCAGCCCCAGCATTTT.

J is TRBJ2-7 and V is TRBV5-1; tentative D call: TRBD1 (5 bases). The CDR3 runs to 16 residues. Germline CDR1 is SGHRS and CDR2 is YFSETQ. Trimming removed 0 bases at V and 6 bases at J, with 19 bases between. The CDR3 region is CASSLDAGPPLCEQYF. For the CDR3, the DNA is TGCGCCAGCAGCTTGGATGCAGGGCCTCCCCTATGCGAGCAGTACTTC.

The chain joins TRBV5-6 to TRBJ1-4; TRBD1 agrees at 8 bases. The CDR3 spans 14 residues. Germline assignment: CDR1 SGHDT and CDR2 YYEEEE. V was pared by 4 bases and J by 4 bases, with 3 bases of the junction left unmatched. Here the CDR3 reads CASSLGQVNEKLFF. DNA for the CDR3: TGTGCCAGCAGCCTGGGACAGGTTAATGAAAAACTGTTTTTT.

This chain uses TRBV7-2 with TRBJ1-1, with TRBD1 as a possible D gene (6 bases). Deletions cut 1 base from V and 5 bases from J, with 8 bases between. The CDR3 sequence is 13 residues long. The germline V gene encodes CDR1 SGHTA and CDR2 FQGNSA. Here the CDR3 reads CASSLEQGTEAFF. CDR3 coding DNA: TGTGCCAGCAGCTTAGAACAGGGTACTGAAGCTTTCTTT.

The chain's CDR3 is CASSNGGSSGNTEAFF. Written as DNA, the CDR3 is TGTGCCAGCAGCAACGGGGGCTCATCAGGGAACACTGAAGCTTTCTTT. The V call is TRBV7-2, the J call TRBJ1-1, with TRBD1 as a possible D gene (6 bases). The CDR3 consists of 16 residues. Trimming left V 5 bases short and J 1 base short, with 17 bases between. Germline V gene lookup returns CDR1 SGHTA and CDR2 FQGNSA.

The rearrangement uses TRBV7-6 and TRBJ2-2; D possibly corresponds to TRBD2 (6 bases). The CDR3 length is 14 residues. Germline CDR1 reads SGHVS; CDR2 reads FNYEAQ. The V end was cut by 2 bases, the J end by 6 bases, with 10 bases between. CDR3 sequence reads: CASSLLTGAGELFF. The CDR3 DNA sequence: TGTGCCAGCAGCTTATTAACGGGAGCCGGGGAGCTGTTTTTT.

This rearrangement joins TRBV7-8 to TRBJ2-5; 10 positions agree with TRBD1. The J call could be wrong; TRBJ2-7 is a better fit for the DNA end. Germline lookup yields CDR1 SGHVS and CDR2 FQNEAQ. The CDR3 runs to 15 residues. The CDR3 coding sequence is TGTGCCAGCAGCCACCCCGGGACAGGGGCCTACGAGCAGTACTTC. It translates to CASSHPGTGAYEQYF.

The V gene is TRBV2, the J gene TRBJ2-3; 9 bases are a match to TRBD2. V was pared by 6 bases and J by 1 base, with 2 bases of the junction left unmatched. Germline lookup yields CDR1 SNHLY and CDR2 FYNNEI. The CDR3 has 14 amino acids. The CDR3 bases are TGTGCCAGCAGGCGGACTAGCGGCACAGATACGCAGTATTTT. It translates to CASRRTSGTDTQYF.

The sample holds one count of this clone. The genes are TRBV9 and TRBJ2-3; D unclear. V lost 4 bases, J lost 2 bases, and 5 bases lay in between. Germline-derived CDR1 and CDR2 are SGDLS and YYNGEE. This CDR3 is built from 12 residues. The CDR3 DNA is TGTGCCAGCAGCTTCACCACAGATACGCAGTATTTT. As protein: CASSFTTDTQYF. Full variable domain (rest looked up from reference TRBV9 and TRBJ2-3): DSGVTQTPKHLITATGQRVTLRCSPRSGDLSVYWYQQSLDQGLQFLIQYYNGEERAKGNILERFSAQQFPDLHSELNLSSLELGDSALYFCASSFTTDTQYFGPGTRLTVL.

The J gene is TRBJ2-3, the V gene TRBV5-1, with TRBD2 matching over 8 bases. The CDR3 totals 15 residues. The V segment lost 0 bases and the J segment 1 base; nucleotides outside the gene matches: 1. Germline V lookup: CDR1 SGHRS, CDR2 YFSETQ. CDR3 sequence reads: CASSLAGLGTDTQYF. In DNA, the CDR3 is TGCGCCAGCAGCTTGGCGGGACTAGGCACAGATACGCAGTATTTT.

The V call is TRBV6-1, the J call TRBJ1-3; perhaps TRBD1 as D (5 bases). The V end was cut by 6 bases, the J end by 1 base, with 13 bases between. Germline CDR1 and CDR2: MNHNS and SASEGT. The CDR3 spans 15 residues. Here the CDR3 DNA reads TGTGCCAGCAGAGGGACGGGGATGTCTGGAAACACCATATATTTT. Translation: CASRGTGMSGNTIYF.

The chain recombines TRBV11-3 with TRBJ2-1, with 13 bases aligning to TRBD2. The germline V gene has CDR1 SGHNT and CDR2 YENEEA. The trim removed 5 bases at V and 7 bases at J, leaving 11 bases unmatched. The CDR3 extends over 17 amino acids. For the CDR3, the DNA is TGTGCCAGCAGCCCAACCGGGACTAGCGGGATCCGGAATGAGCAGTTCTTC. Translated: CASSPTGTSGIRNEQFF.